This entry features one T cell receptor (beta chain) sequence. What this receptor recognizes is not known. The germline gene is not matched at one end of the junction; a read error may be the cause. The germline V gene specifies SGHAT as CDR1 and FQNNGV as CDR2. The cysteine opens and the phenylalanine closes a CDR3 of 17 amino acids. This entry keeps only the CDR3 DNA: 51 bases, framed from base 1. The sample comes from a study of tumor and adjacent non-tumor tissue in lung cancer (dated by TCRdb to the late 2010s). Study-level background: By cancer type, the cohort comprised 12 adenocarcinoma patients, 2 squamous cell carcinoma patients and 1 small cell lung cancer patient. Among the 15 or so patients, ages ranged from roughly 30 to 85 years, around 10 were men and 5 were women, and disease was TNM stage I to III. In total, sequencing yielded 95 million to 150 million productive TCRbeta reads, which works out to an average of roughly 4.2 million reads per sample. The study compared bulk TCRbeta repertoires from lung tumor tissue and matched distant non-tumor lung tissue of approximately 15 lung cancer patients. TCRbeta CDR3 sequencing was performed on under 35 paired specimens, with one tumor sample and one normal lung sample collected per patient. Paper-wide results and their limitations: Because peripheral blood was not sequenced, the blood TCRbeta repertoires of the lung cancer patients in the study went unexamined. Tumor tissue showed significantly higher TCR diversity (inverse Simpson) than normal lung tissue, at about 400 vs 150 (P = 0.0075, Mann-Whitney U test). The cohort had only about 16 patients, and the authors noted that larger samples and more detailed clinical data are needed. The top 100 clones accounted for a significantly larger cumulative portion of the repertoire in normal lung than in tumor tissue. Neither the sequencing platform nor unique molecular identifiers are named or mentioned anywhere in the methods. TCR diversity was significantly higher in younger patients, and greater tumor TCR diversity was associated with shorter overall survival and shorter disease-free survival.

Library generation was performed with multiplex PCR. The sequencer listed for this sample is Illumina HiSeq 2500. Following protocols modified from ARM-PCR, the researchers constructed TCRbeta libraries through three rounds of nested PCR with primers (Table S4). Before sequencing, PCR products of 200-500 bp were cut from the gel and purified using the QIAquick gel extraction kit. The source study handled its data this way. Trimmomatic was used to clean the reads, FLASH merged the cleaned reads into complete CDR3 sequences, and MiTCR assigned the sequences to V(D)J germline segments. Clonal diversity was computed as the inverse Simpson's index with VDJtools. In-frame sequences lacking a premature stop codon were counted as productive reads. Through fastp at Q25 and MiXCR, TCRdb rebuilt clones from the public reads, retaining in-frame beta chains. Each CDR3 protein gets just one entry, which takes the most common genes and DNA from the rows behind it. The V and J calls follow TCRdb's processing rather than the paper's. The sample table holds 60,000 to 85,000 distinct CDR3 sequences, of which over 75% were seen once. The ten top clones hold approximately 12% of the sample.

RNA was isolated from bulk, unsorted tissue, and RNA quality was assessed with a NanoDrop ND-1000 and an Agilent 2100. Newly diagnosed lung cancer patients without prior chemotherapy who had been admitted for thoracic surgery in China between August and November 2014 were enrolled as donors. Patients with previous radiotherapy or chemotherapy, or with another concurrent cancer, were excluded from the study. Pieces of surgical tissue measuring about 1-2.2 cm3 were kept in RNAlater solution and stored at -80 degrees C until use. This TCR was sampled from a woman in her fifties or sixties with non-small cell lung cancer. The V and J segments used are TRBV11-2 and TRBJ1-1; the D gene cannot be resolved reliably. Sequences were obtained from lung tumor tissue. At the DNA level, the sequence is TGTGCCAGGAGCTTAGGCGGGTCCAAAGCTATGAACACTGAAGCTTTCTTT. This gives the protein CARSLGGSKAMNTEAFF.